This is a list of T cell receptor beta chains from one sample in a study of blood T cell repertoires in COVID-19. The table came from immunoSEQ multiplex PCR; TCRdb's copy has only in-frame clones and leaves some out. Of about 210,000 clones listed, about 86% are singletons. What was sequenced was peripheral blood. These receptors all come from a woman aged 50 to 60 with acute or convalescent COVID-19. Both conserved end residues are part of each CDR3. Fields, in order: J gene, clone size, D gene, V gene, CDR3 protein. A D gene is named only where the DNA matches it firmly. Part of the rows lack a size; the others show once, few, many or a class for expanded clones.

J: TRBJ1-2
size: .
D: .
V: TRBV24-1
CDR3: CATMGGDHGYTF

J: TRBJ2-3
size: .
D: .
V: TRBV4-1
CDR3: CASSQEQVLDTQYF

J: TRBJ1-2
size: .
D: TRBD1
V: TRBV3-1/TRBV3-2
CDR3: CASSPGGTYGYTF

J: TRBJ1-6
size: .
D: .
V: TRBV5-8
CDR3: CASSVYGDSPLHF

J: TRBJ1-4
size: .
D: TRBD1
V: TRBV2
CDR3: CASSTPGGGEKLFF

J: TRBJ1-2
size: .
D: .
V: TRBV7-2
CDR3: CASSLGGFWYGYTF

J: TRBJ2-7
size: .
D: TRBD1
V: TRBV15
CDR3: CATSGRQGGEHEQYF

J: TRBJ2-3
size: .
D: .
V: TRBV5-1
CDR3: CASAKGDFADTQYF

J: TRBJ2-5
size: .
D: .
V: TRBV11-3
CDR3: CASSLTGLETQYF

J: TRBJ2-5
size: few
D: .
V: TRBV27
CDR3: CASSLTGPKETQYF

J: TRBJ1-2
size: .
D: TRBD1
V: TRBV7-3
CDR3: CASSPGTGVYGYTF

J: TRBJ1-4
size: once
D: .
V: TRBV4-2
CDR3: CASSVKPGNEKLFF

J: TRBJ2-7
size: .
D: .
V: TRBV21-1
CDR3: CASSKGQTYEQYF

J: TRBJ2-7
size: .
D: .
V: TRBV27
CDR3: CASRATRDFYEQYF

J: TRBJ2-3
size: .
D: .
V: TRBV3-1/TRBV3-2
CDR3: CASSSQGRGTDTQYF

J: TRBJ2-1
size: few
D: .
V: TRBV25-1
CDR3: CASSEGTRREQFF

J: TRBJ2-2
size: .
D: TRBD2
V: TRBV11-3
CDR3: CASSLGAGSVELFF

J: TRBJ2-7
size: .
D: TRBD2
V: TRBV27
CDR3: CASSLGAGGAYEQYF

J: TRBJ1-2
size: .
D: TRBD1
V: TRBV5-5
CDR3: CASSLALGTGDYGYTF

J: TRBJ2-7
size: .
D: TRBD2
V: TRBV19
CDR3: CASSISRGGRYEQYF

J: TRBJ2-3
size: .
D: TRBD2
V: TRBV24-1
CDR3: CATRGLATDTQYF

J: TRBJ1-2
size: few
D: .
V: TRBV4-2
CDR3: CASSQSLYGYTF

J: TRBJ2-7
size: .
D: TRBD2
V: TRBV11-2
CDR3: CASSTGTRRQYF

J: TRBJ2-1
size: once
D: .
V: TRBV7-2
CDR3: CASSLGFGPRNEQFF

J: TRBJ1-2
size: once
D: TRBD1
V: TRBV3-1/TRBV3-2
CDR3: CASSLTGTGGLKDYGYTF

J: TRBJ2-6
size: .
D: TRBD2
V: TRBV4-2
CDR3: CASSQTGLAGVGANVLTF

J: TRBJ2-7
size: once
D: TRBD1
V: TRBV18
CDR3: CASSTGTGNEQYF

J: TRBJ1-2
size: .
D: TRBD1
V: TRBV7-3
CDR3: CASSPTGGEAGYTF

J: TRBJ1-3
size: few
D: .
V: TRBV19
CDR3: CASSSDSGNTIYF